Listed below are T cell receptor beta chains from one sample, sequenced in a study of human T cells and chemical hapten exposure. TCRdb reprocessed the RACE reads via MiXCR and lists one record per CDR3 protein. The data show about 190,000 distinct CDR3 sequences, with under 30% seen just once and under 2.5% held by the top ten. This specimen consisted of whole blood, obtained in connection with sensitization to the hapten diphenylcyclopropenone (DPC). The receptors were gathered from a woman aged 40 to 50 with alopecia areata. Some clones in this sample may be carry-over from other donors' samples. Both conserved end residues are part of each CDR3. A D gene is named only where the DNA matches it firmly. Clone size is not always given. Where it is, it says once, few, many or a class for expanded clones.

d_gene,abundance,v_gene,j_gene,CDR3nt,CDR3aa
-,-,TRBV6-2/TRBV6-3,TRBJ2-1,TGTGCCAGCAGCCACTCCACCGACAGAAATGAGCAGTTCTTC,CASSHSTDRNEQFF
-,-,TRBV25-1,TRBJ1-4,TGTGCCAGCAGTGAATATAACCAGCCAACTAATGAAAAACTGTTTTTT,CASSEYNQPTNEKLFF
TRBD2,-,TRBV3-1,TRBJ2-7,TGTGCCAGCAGCATAGCGGGAGTCCACGAGCAGTACTTC,CASSIAGVHEQYF
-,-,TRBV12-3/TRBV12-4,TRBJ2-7,TGTGCCAGCAGTTTCCCGGCGCGGACAGATGGGTACGAGCAGTACTTC,CASSFPARTDGYEQYF
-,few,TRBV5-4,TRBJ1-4,TGTGCCAGCAGCTACCAACAGGCAACTAATGAAAAACTGTTTTTT,CASSYQQATNEKLFF
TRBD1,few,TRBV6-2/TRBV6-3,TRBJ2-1,TGTGCCAGCAGTTCACAGGGGAACAATGAGCAGTTCTTC,CASSSQGNNEQFF
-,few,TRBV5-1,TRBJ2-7,TGCGCCAGCAGCTTGGAATTCGGTAGAACCTACGAGCAGTACTTC,CASSLEFGRTYEQYF
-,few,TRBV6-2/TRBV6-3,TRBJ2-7,TGTGCCAGCACCGTGGGGGCGGGAGTAGTATACGAGCAGTACTTC,CASTVGAGVVYEQYF
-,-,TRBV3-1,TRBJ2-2,TGTGCCAGCAGCCAAGGGGAAGTAGCCGGGGAGCTGTTTTTT,CASSQGEVAGELFF
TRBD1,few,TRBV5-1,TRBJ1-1,TGCGCCAGCAGCACCGGACAGGGAGGGACTGAAGCTTTCTTT,CASSTGQGGTEAFF
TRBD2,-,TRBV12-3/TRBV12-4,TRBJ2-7,TGTGCCAGCAGTTTTGAGTCTAGCGGGATCTACGAGCAGTACTTC,CASSFESSGIYEQYF
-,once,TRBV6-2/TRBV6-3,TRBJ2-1,TGTGCCAGCAGCCACCTCCGAGGGCCACCCGCGGAGCAGTTCTTC,CASSHLRGPPAEQFF
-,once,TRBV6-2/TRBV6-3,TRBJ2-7,TGTGCCAGCGGTAAACGGCACGAGCAGTACTTC,CASGKRHEQYF
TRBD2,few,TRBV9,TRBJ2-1,TGTGCCAGCAGCGCAGGGACTAGCGGAGCCCGGGAGCAGTTCTTC,CASSAGTSGAREQFF
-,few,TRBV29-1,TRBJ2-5,TGCAGCGTAACAGGTTTACATGGGTACTTC,CSVTGLHGYF
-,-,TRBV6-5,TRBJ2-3,TGTGCCAGCAGCACGGGGGGCATCACAGATACGCAGTATTTT,CASSTGGITDTQYF
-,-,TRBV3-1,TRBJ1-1,TGTGCCAGCAGCCAAGGGTTTGGCACTGAAGCTTTCTTT,CASSQGFGTEAFF
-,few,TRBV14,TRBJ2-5,TGTGCCAGCAGCCAATTTGACCTAGCAATGGAGACCCAGTACTTC,CASSQFDLAMETQYF
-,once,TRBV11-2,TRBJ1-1,TGTGCCAGCAGCTTAGACTCGAACACTGAAGCTTTCTTT,CASSLDSNTEAFF
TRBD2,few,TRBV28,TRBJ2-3,TGTGCCAGCAGAGGGGTCGTCGGGGGGTTCCCCACAGATACGCAGTATTTT,CASRGVVGGFPTDTQYF
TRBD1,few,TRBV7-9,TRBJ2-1,TGTGCCAGCAGCCCGGGACAGATCTACAATGAGCAGTTCTTC,CASSPGQIYNEQFF
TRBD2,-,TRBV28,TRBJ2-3,TGTGCCAGCAGGAGAGCGGGAGTGGGCACAGATACGCAGTATTTT,CASRRAGVGTDTQYF
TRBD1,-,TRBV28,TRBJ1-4,TGTGCCAGCAGCTTCCCCCGGGACAGGCAAGAAAAACTGTTTTTT,CASSFPRDRQEKLFF
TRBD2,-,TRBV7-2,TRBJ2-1,TGTGCCAGCAGTTCCGCGGGAGGGCACTACAATGAGCAGTTCTTC,CASSSAGGHYNEQFF
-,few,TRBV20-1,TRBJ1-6,TGCAGTGCTAGAGATGCAGGACAGAATTCACCCCTCCACTTT,CSARDAGQNSPLHF
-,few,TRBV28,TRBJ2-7,TGTGCCAGCAGTGCCTACGAGCAGTACTTC,CASSAYEQYF
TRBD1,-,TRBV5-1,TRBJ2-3,TGCGCCAGCAGCACACAGGGGCTGGGCACAGATACGCAGTATTTT,CASSTQGLGTDTQYF
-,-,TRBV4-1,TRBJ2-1,TGCGCCAGCAGCCAAGAAACATATGGAGGGAGACAGTTCTTC,CASSQETYGGRQFF
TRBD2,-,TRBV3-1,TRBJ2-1,TGTGCCAGCAGCCAAACAACTAGCGGAGAATACAATGAGCAGTTCTTC,CASSQTTSGEYNEQFF